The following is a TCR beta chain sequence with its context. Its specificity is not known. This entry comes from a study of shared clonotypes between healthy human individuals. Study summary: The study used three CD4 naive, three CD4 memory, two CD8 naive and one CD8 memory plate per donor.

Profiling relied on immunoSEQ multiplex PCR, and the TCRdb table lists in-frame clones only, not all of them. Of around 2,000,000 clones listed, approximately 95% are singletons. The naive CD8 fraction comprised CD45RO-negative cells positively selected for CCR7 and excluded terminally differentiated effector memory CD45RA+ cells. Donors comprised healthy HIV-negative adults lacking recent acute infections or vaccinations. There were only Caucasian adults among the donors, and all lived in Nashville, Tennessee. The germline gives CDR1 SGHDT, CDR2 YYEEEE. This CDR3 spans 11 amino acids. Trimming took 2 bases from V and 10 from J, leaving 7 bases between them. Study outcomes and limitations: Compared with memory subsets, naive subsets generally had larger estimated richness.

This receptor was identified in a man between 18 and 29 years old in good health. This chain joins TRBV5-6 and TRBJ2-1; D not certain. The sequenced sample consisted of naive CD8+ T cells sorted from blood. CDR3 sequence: CASSLQREQFF. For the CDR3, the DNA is TGTGCCAGCAGCTTACAAAGGGAGCAGTTCTTC.